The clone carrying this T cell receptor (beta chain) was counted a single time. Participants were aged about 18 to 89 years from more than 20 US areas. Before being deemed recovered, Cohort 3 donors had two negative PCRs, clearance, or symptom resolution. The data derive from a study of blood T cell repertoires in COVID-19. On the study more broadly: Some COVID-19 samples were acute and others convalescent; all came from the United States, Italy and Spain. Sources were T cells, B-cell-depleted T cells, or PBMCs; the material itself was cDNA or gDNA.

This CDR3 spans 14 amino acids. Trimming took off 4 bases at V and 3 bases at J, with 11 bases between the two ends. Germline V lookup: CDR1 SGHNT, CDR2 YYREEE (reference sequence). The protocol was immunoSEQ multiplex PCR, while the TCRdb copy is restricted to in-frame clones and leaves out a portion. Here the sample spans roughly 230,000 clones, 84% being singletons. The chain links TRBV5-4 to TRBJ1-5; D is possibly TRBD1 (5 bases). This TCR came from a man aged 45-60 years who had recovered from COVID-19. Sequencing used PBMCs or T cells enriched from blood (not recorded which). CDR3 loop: CASSRGGVNQPQHF. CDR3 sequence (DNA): TGTGCCAGCAGCCGCGGGGGGGTCAATCAGCCCCAGCATTTT.